This note documents a single TCR beta chain sequence. What antigen it recognizes has not been identified. Base qualities are not recorded, but no much larger clone differs from it by a single base. The data are from a study of blood T cell repertoires in COVID-19 (dated by TCRdb to between 2020 and 2021). About the full investigation: Samples covering the acute and convalescent phases of COVID-19 were provided by collaborators in the United States, Italy and Spain. Sample metadata almost always included a de-identified subject ID, COVID-19 status, age in years and sex. The samples were drawn from two sources: the first 160 participants of the ongoing ImmuneRACE study, and some 1,300 subjects contributed by 6 global collaborators. Deeply sampled blood TCRbeta repertoires from subjects exposed to, actively infected with, or recovered from COVID-19 were included in the dataset. The repertoires were made available in a free public database intended to serve as a resource for research on the immune response to SARS-CoV-2. The prospective study material was composed of cDNA or gDNA derived from T cells, B-cell-depleted T cells, or PBMCs. HLA class I and class II types, where available, came from metadata supplied by the sample provider rather than from assay-based typing.

TCRbeta CDR3 regions were amplified from genomic DNA using the immunoSEQ Assay, a bias-controlled multiplex PCR. As for the original processing: The number of nucleated cells in each sample was estimated from the amplification of reference gene primers within the assay. To quantify the absolute abundance of each unique TCRbeta CDR3 rearrangement, sequence reads were collapsed and filtered. For each sample, productive Simpson clonality was calculated as the square root of Simpson's diversity index over productive rearrangements. Entries here come from immuneACCESS through TCRdb and include only in-frame sequences with V and J called. Some clones fail to appear in such tables; in the studies checked, an unresolved V gene covers under half of the shortfall, and the cause of the remainder is unknown. D and trimming come from the DNA, and the V and J calls and clone size come from that table. This sample has 200,000 or so clones in its table, and about 85% of those were observed once. The ten largest clones represent roughly 2.5% of the sample.

What the study reported, not specific to this receptor: The amount of clinical and demographic metadata varied by source and participant and was provided uncurated.

From the cysteine through the phenylalanine, the CDR3 covers 12 amino acids. Left in the record is the CDR3 DNA by itself, 36 bases read in frame from the first base. A distance of 14 bases separates the germline ends of V and J, which lose 7 bases and 8 bases respectively. Enrolling through a virtual design, the prospective study's participants ranged in age from roughly 18 to 95 years and lived across roughly 23 United States geographic areas. Cohort assignment in the prospective study relied on participant-reported clinical history from a screening survey and a study questionnaire. Recovered participants in ImmuneRACE Cohort 3 were defined as having two consecutive negative NP/OP PCR tests, clearance from a healthcare professional, or resolution of symptoms. Each participant in the prospective study had whole blood, serum and a nasopharyngeal or oropharyngeal swab collected by mobile phlebotomists. Participants in the prospective study had the option to provide additional blood draws and questionnaires over an approximately 2-month period. Before DNA extraction, prospective study blood samples were shipped either frozen or at room temperature.

In this chain, TRBV12-3 or TRBV12-4 is recombined with TRBJ1-2, with the D gene too uncertain to name. Material for sequencing was PBMCs or T cells enriched from blood (not recorded which). This TCR was sampled from a young woman who had recovered from COVID-19. In nucleotide form, the sequence is TGTGCCAGCACCACTTTGTATTGGGGCTACACCTTC. Its product reads: CASTTLYWGYTF.